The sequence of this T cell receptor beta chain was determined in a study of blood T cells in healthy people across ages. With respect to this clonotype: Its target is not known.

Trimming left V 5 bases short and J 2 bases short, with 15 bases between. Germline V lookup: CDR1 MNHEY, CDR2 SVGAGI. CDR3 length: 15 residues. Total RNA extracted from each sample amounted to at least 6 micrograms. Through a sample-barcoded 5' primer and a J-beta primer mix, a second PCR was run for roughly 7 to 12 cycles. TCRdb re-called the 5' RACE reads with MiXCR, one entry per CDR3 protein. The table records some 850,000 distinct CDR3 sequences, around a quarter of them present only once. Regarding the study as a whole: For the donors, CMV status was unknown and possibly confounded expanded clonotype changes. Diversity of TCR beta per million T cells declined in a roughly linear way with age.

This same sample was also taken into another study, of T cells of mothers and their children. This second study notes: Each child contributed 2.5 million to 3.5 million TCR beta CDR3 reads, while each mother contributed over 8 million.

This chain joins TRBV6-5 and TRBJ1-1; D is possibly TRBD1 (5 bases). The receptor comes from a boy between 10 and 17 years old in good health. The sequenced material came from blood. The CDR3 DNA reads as TGTGCCAGCAGTCCAGGGTACGGTAGCAACACTGAAGCTTTCTTT. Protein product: CASSPGYGSNTEAFF.